The sequence of this TCR beta chain was determined in a study of T cell responses to AZD1222 COVID-19 vaccine. This CDR3 contains 16 residues. Per the germline V gene, CDR1 is SGHRS and CDR2 is YFSETQ. V was cut by 0 bases and J by 3 bases, with 12 bases left in between. Libraries were prepared by immunoSEQ multiplex PCR; TCRdb keeps only in-frame clonotypes and omits some of them. The sample records 130,000 to 150,000 clones, about 87% being singletons. Whole-study results and caveats: Spike-specific TCR breadth and depth both grew after two AZD1222 doses. Just six AZD1222 recipients were seropositive at baseline.

On this clone itself: Its antigen is not known.

Sequencing used peripheral blood, obtained on day 0 of AZD1222 vaccination. The J gene is TRBJ1-4, the V gene TRBV5-1, with D unresolved. This receptor was taken from an adult in good health. The chain's CDR3 is CASSLGGDWANEKLFF. CDR3 sequence (DNA): TGCGCCAGCAGCTTGGGGGGTGACTGGGCTAATGAAAAACTGTTTTTT.